A selection of T cell receptor beta chains follows, all from one sample in a study of blood T cell repertoires in COVID-19. Generated by immunoSEQ multiplex PCR, the TCRdb table keeps only in-frame clones and is missing some. The table has around 200,000 clones, approximately 85% seen once; the top ten hold about 6%. Source material: PBMCs or T cells enriched from blood (not recorded which). The receptors were gathered from a man aged 40-49 years with acute COVID-19. Each CDR3 is given with its conserved first and last residue. The order of the fields is J gene, V gene, CDR3 protein.

J: TRBJ2-3
V: TRBV25-1
CDR3: CASSASGTDTQYF

J: TRBJ1-6
V: TRBV9
CDR3: CASSPRQGANNSPLHF

J: TRBJ2-2
V: TRBV3-1/TRBV3-2
CDR3: CASSQDNRRVTVTNTGELFF

J: TRBJ2-7
V: TRBV7-2
CDR3: CASSLEGGRRSEQYF

J: TRBJ2-7
V: TRBV5-1
CDR3: CASSPSGSGEQYF

J: TRBJ2-3
V: TRBV7-9
CDR3: CASSFGSASFEYTDTQYF

J: TRBJ2-3
V: TRBV7-2
CDR3: CASSPFIGPGDTQYF

J: TRBJ1-3
V: TRBV5-6
CDR3: CASSLANGAGTGNTIYF

J: TRBJ2-7
V: TRBV7-8
CDR3: CASSRGGQAYEQYF

J: TRBJ2-1
V: TRBV7-9
CDR3: CASSIGTSGSNEQFF

J: TRBJ1-2
V: TRBV6-5
CDR3: CASTPGTGVRGYTF

J: TRBJ1-2
V: TRBV27
CDR3: CASGHAGLDYGYTF

J: TRBJ2-4
V: TRBV7-3
CDR3: CASSLNSGEGNIQYF

J: TRBJ2-7
V: TRBV6-1
CDR3: CASSERLADNYEQYF

J: TRBJ2-3
V: TRBV5-1
CDR3: CASSLATRGTDTQYF

J: TRBJ2-5
V: TRBV7-2
CDR3: CASSFPNGETQYF

J: TRBJ1-2
V: TRBV12-3/TRBV12-4
CDR3: CASSLASGGYTF

J: TRBJ1-2
V: TRBV10-3
CDR3: CAISESGGEGYTF

J: TRBJ2-7
V: TRBV5-8
CDR3: CASTLAQGGEQYF

J: TRBJ1-5
V: TRBV19
CDR3: CASSSERRQAGQPQHF

J: TRBJ2-4
V: TRBV7-2
CDR3: CASSFTGGSPDIAKNIQYF

J: TRBJ2-5
V: TRBV28
CDR3: CASSSTARETQYF